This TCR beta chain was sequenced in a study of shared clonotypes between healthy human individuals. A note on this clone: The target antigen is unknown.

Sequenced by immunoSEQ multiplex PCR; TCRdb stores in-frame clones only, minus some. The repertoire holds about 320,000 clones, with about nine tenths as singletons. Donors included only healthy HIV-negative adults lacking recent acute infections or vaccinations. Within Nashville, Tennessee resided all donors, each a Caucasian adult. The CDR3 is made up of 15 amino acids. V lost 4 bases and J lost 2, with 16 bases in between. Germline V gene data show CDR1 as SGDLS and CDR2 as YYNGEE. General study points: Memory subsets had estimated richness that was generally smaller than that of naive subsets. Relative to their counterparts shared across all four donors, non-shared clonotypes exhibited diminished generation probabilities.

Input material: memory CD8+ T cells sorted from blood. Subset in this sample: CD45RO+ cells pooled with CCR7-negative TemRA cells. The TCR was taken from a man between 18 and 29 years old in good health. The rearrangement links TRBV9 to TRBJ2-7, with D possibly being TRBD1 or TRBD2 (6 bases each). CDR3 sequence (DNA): TGTGCCAGCAGCCCAACGCGGGACACCCCCTACGAGCAGTACTTC. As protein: CASSPTRDTPYEQYF.